This TCR beta chain originates from a study of T cells in Graves' hyperthyroidism and ophthalmopathy. Background on the study: The initial diagnosis was the point when peripheral blood was collected, ahead of any treatment. Study observations and caveats: From stable hyperthyroidism, ophthalmopathy was separated by a 13 V-J model.

Amplification of TCR beta CDR3 regions used RNA as the template. In the first-round RT-PCR of the TCR CDR3, the HTBI primer set was used. One entry per CDR3 protein results from TCRdb running MiXCR on the multiplex PCR reads. Of 700,000 or so distinct CDR3 sequences listed, about a sixth are singletons. This clonotype was seen ten or more times. The antigen remains unidentified. Absence of ophthalmopathy progression within 18 months defined stable Graves' hyperthyroidism. V lost 7 bases and J lost 3, with 13 bases in between. Germline values: CDR1 MNHEY, CDR2 SVGEGT. The CDR3 runs 13 residues. The source material was blood. The chain uses TRBV6-2 or TRBV6-3 and TRBJ2-7; D is unresolved. This TCR came from a man between 18 and 35 years old with Graves' hyperthyroidism. DNA of the CDR3: TGTGCCAGCACCGGTAGGGTAGACTACGAGCAGTACTTC. This sequence encodes CASTGRVDYEQYF.